A single sample is the source of the 17 T cell receptor beta chains below, sequenced in a study of Tregs in tolerant kidney transplant recipients. Measured with immunoSEQ multiplex PCR; TCRdb has only the in-frame clones, and not every one. Of 55,000 to 80,000 clones listed, about 98% are singletons. The sample in question was Tregs from blood, obtained before the transplant. These receptors originate from a human donor who received a combined kidney and bone marrow transplant.

The chain uses TRBV19 and TRBJ2-1, with D possibly TRBD1 on 5 matching bases. The V gene's germline CDR1 is LNHDA and CDR2 SQIVND (reference sequence). V gave up 3 bases and J gave up 2 bases, with 14 bases separating them. This CDR3 region has 16 residues. The CDR3 sequence is CASSMEGAEAYNEQFF. The CDR3 region has the DNA TGTGCCAGTAGTATGGAAGGGGCAGAGGCCTACAATGAGCAGTTCTTC.

V usage is TRBV29-1 and J usage is TRBJ2-5; 7 bases are a match to TRBD1. The trim removed 7 bases at V and 4 bases at J, leaving 9 bases unmatched. This CDR3 region has 13 residues. Germline CDR1 is SQVTM and CDR2 is ANQGSEA. The CDR3 here is CSGHTGAGETQYF. In DNA, the CDR3 is TGCAGCGGCCATACAGGGGCCGGAGAGACCCAGTACTTC.

V and J are TRBV18 and TRBJ2-3, with a tentative D call TRBD1 (6 bases). Germline-derived CDR1 and CDR2 are KGHSH and LQKENI. The CDR3 extends over 14 amino acids. V was clipped by 5 bases and J by 3 bases, with 12 bases between them. The CDR3 bases are TGTGCCAGCTCAGCCGGGACACGAACAGATACGCAGTATTTT. Protein product: CASSAGTRTDTQYF.

The chain is built from TRBV19 and TRBJ2-5, with D possibly TRBD2 on 6 matching bases. The CDR3 contains 13 residues. Trimming took off 7 bases at V and 4 bases at J, with 13 bases between the two ends. Germline V gene data show CDR1 as LNHDA and CDR2 as SQIVND (reference sequence). Written as DNA, the CDR3 is TGTGCCAGTAAAGCGCGGGGTGTAGAGACCCAGTACTTC. Translating gives CASKARGVETQYF.

This chain uses TRBV5-1 with TRBJ1-1, with D possibly TRBD1 on 6 matching bases. V was clipped by 4 bases and J by 5 bases, with 18 bases between them. CDR3 length: 15 residues. Germline values: CDR1 SGHRS, CDR2 YFSETQ. Here the CDR3 reads CASSPTGPRWTEAFF. CDR3 bases: TGCGCCAGCAGCCCTACAGGGCCCCGGTGGACTGAAGCTTTCTTT.

The chain combines TRBV30 with TRBJ2-7; the D gene is possibly TRBD1 (5 bases). Germline CDR1 is GTSNPN and CDR2 is SVGIG (reference sequence). V was cut by 7 bases and J by 4 bases, with 17 bases left in between. This CDR3 region has 13 residues. This chain's CDR3 is CASNRKGAYEQYF. In DNA, the CDR3 is TGTGCCTCGAACAGGAAAGGAGCGTACGAGCAGTACTTC.

This sequence joins TRBV11-1 and TRBJ2-5, with D tentatively TRBD1 (5 bases). Germline lookup yields CDR1 SGHAT and CDR2 FQDESV (reference sequence). There are 14 residues in the CDR3. Trimming pared 3 bases from V and 6 bases from J, leaving 14 bases between. CDR3 sequence (DNA): TGTGCCAGCAGCTTCATAAGGGGAATGAAGACCCAGTACTTC. It yields the protein CASSFIRGMKTQYF.

This sequence joins TRBV11-3 and TRBJ2-7; 9 bases match TRBD2. J lost 1 base, V lost 0 bases, and 10 bases had no gene match. The CDR3 is made up of 18 amino acids. In germline, CDR1 is SGHNT, CDR2 YENEEA. The CDR3, as DNA: TGTGCCAGCAGCTTAGATCCTCCCGCGGGAGGGCATTCCTACGAGCAGTACTTC. The encoded protein is CASSLDPPAGGHSYEQYF.

The J gene is TRBJ1-1, the V gene TRBV7-2, with D uncertain. CDR1 is SGHTA and CDR2 is FQGNSA in the germline V gene. The CDR3 has 15 amino acids. Trimming pared 5 bases from V and 0 bases from J, leaving 13 bases between. Written as DNA, the CDR3 is TGTGCCAGCAGCCCCAACCCGGGAATGAACACTGAAGCTTTCTTT. Protein sequence: CASSPNPGMNTEAFF.

This chain uses TRBV5-1 with TRBJ2-7; 7 nucleotides match TRBD1. Germline CDR1 and CDR2: SGHRS and YFSETQ. The CDR3 contains 14 residues. V gave up 4 bases and J gave up 4 bases; unmatched junction bases: 8. The CDR3 region is CASSGTGTVYEQYF. CDR3 in DNA: TGCGCCAGCAGCGGAACCGGGACAGTGTACGAGCAGTACTTC.

The chain employs TRBV7-2 and TRBJ2-3; D might be TRBD2 (5 bases). CDR3 length equals 15 residues. From germline, CDR1 is SGHTA and CDR2 FQGNSA. Trimming removed 1 base from V and 3 bases from J, with 11 bases in between. This CDR3 is CASSLGRRWTDTQYF. CDR3 nucleotides: TGTGCCAGCAGCTTAGGGAGGAGGTGGACAGATACGCAGTATTTT.

The chain joins TRBV5-1 to TRBJ2-7, with D perhaps matching TRBD2 (6 bases). Germline lookup yields CDR1 SGHRS and CDR2 YFSETQ. V lost 4 bases to trimming and J lost 6 bases, with 20 bases between them. CDR3 length equals 15 residues. CDR3 amino acids: CASSLLGTQYGEQYF. CDR3 bases: TGCGCCAGCAGCCTTCTAGGGACTCAATACGGCGAGCAGTACTTC.

The CDR3 DNA sequence: TGCGCCAGCAGCTTTTCCGGGACTAGGTTAGGGGAGACCCAGTACTTC. This sequence encodes CASSFSGTRLGETQYF. V is TRBV5-1 and J is TRBJ2-5; 8 bases fit TRBD2. The CDR3 runs to 16 residues. V gave up 2 bases and J gave up 5 bases; unmatched junction bases: 11. Germline V CDR1 and CDR2: SGHRS, YFSETQ.

This chain uses TRBV2 with TRBJ2-7; 8 bases line up with TRBD2. The CDR3 is made up of 12 amino acids. Trimming removed 6 bases from V and 6 bases from J; junction bases left unmatched: 4. Germline V gene sequence: CDR1 SNHLY, CDR2 FYNNEI. The chain's CDR3 is CASRGTRVEQYF. CDR3 nucleotide sequence: TGTGCCAGCAGGGGGACTAGGGTCGAGCAGTACTTC.

This rearrangement joins TRBV28 to TRBJ2-7; 7 nucleotides line up with TRBD1. The CDR3 has 12 amino acids. The trim removed 4 bases at V and 3 bases at J, leaving 0 bases unmatched. CDR1 and CDR2 (germline): MDHEN, SYDVKM. The DNA of the CDR3 is TGTGCCAGCAGTTACAGGGGCTACGAGCAGTACTTC. Protein: CASSYRGYEQYF.

This clone was recorded once. The chain is built from TRBV7-9 and TRBJ1-2; 7 bases line up with TRBD1. The CDR3 runs to 14 residues. Germline CDR1 is SEHNR and CDR2 is FQNEAQ (reference sequence). J was trimmed by 6 bases and V by 2 bases; bases with no gene match: 6. CDR3 amino acids: CASSLLEGADGYTF. The CDR3 DNA follows: TGTGCCAGCAGCTTACTGGAGGGGGCTGATGGCTACACCTTC.

The chain couples TRBV21-1 to TRBJ1-2. TRBV21-1 is termed a pseudogene. The CDR3 is 15 amino acids. CDR3 nucleotide sequence: TGTGCCAGCAGCATCCCTAACAAGAGGCCCTATGGCTACACCTTC. Translated: CASSIPNKRPYGYTF.